Below, one T cell receptor beta chain is given with its context. The read halts 3 residues ahead of the CDR3 end, with the missing end drawn from the germline J gene. The data originate from a study of T cells in women clearing cervical HPV infection. In the study overall: Case blood was drawn when the lesion was first found; control blood after infection became undetectable.

The method was immunoSEQ multiplex PCR; TCRdb's version includes in-frame clones alone and lacks a portion of them. The sample has around 33,000 clones. This CDR3 contains 15 residues. Germline V gene sequence: CDR1 GTSNPN, CDR2 SVGIG (reference sequence). J gave up 5 bases and V 1 base, and 9 bases lay outside the gene matches. The sample consisted of blood buffy coat. This TCR was sampled from a woman aged 18 to 75 with a cervical HPV16 infection that either progressed to CIN3+ or cleared (not recorded which). The gene calls are TRBV30 and TRBJ2-5; 8 nucleotides agree with TRBD2. The chain's CDR3 is CAWSDLSGEGETQYF. Incomplete CDR3 DNA: TGTGCCTGGAGTGATCTTAGCGGGGAAGGCGAGACC.